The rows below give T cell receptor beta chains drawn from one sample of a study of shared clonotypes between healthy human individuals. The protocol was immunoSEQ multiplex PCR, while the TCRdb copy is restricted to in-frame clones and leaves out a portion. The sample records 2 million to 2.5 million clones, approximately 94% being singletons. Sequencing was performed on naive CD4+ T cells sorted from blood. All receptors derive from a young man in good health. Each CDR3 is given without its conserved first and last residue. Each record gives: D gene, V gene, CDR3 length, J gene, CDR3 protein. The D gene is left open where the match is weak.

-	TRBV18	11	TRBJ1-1	ASSPSKNTEAF
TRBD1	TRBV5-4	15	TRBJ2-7	ASSPGRDRPFVSEQY
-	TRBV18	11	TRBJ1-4	ASSPSTGEKLF
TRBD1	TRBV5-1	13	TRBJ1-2	ASSQMGQGNYGYT
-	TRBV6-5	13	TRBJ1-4	ASSYRVGGGEKLF
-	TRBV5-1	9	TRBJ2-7	ASSLDREQY
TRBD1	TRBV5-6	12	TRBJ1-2	ASNGQGLFYGYT
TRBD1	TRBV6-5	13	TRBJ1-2	ASRRPGQGSYGYT
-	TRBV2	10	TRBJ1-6	ASSEGVSPLH
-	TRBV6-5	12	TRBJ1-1	ASLRSEGNTEAF
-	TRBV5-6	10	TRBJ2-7	ASSLGGYEQY
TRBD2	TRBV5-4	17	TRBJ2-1	ASSLAGTSGGSSYNEQF
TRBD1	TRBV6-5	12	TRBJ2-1	ASSRGRFYNEQF
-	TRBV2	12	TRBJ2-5	ASSEPPIRETQY
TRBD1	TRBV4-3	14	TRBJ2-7	ASSHLPGQGSYEQY
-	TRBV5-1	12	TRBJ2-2	ASGSGANTGELF
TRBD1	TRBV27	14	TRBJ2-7	ASSPTRQGMWAEQY
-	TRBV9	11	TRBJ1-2	ASSESPNYGYT
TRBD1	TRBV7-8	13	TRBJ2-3	ASSLGDRGADTQY
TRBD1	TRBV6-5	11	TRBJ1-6	ASSRQGGSPLH
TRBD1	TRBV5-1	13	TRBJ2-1	ASSTGPGGYNEQF
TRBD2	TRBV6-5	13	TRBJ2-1	ASRLAGSPGNEQF
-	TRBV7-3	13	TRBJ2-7	ASSLTGSGTYEQY
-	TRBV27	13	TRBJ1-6	ASSLYGTVNSPLH
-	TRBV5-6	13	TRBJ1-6	ASSPASSYNSPLH
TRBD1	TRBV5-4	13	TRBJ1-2	ASSLVTGGDYGYT
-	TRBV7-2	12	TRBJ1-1	ASRLDSLNTEAF
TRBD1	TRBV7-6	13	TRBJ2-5	ASSLAMRGPETQY
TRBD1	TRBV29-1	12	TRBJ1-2	SVVTGQGSYGYT
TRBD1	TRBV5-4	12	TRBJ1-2	ASSLQTGGYGYT
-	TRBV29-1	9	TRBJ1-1	SVGTNTEAF
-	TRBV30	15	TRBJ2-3	AWSRGRDAISTDTQY
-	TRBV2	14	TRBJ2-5	ASSEAGTVRRETQY
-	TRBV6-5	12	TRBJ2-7	ASSYSSWGGEQY
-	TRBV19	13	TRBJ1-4	ASSVGLGRAEKLF
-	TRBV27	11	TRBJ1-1	ASSLSWNTEAF
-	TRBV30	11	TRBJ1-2	AWSLRGFYGYT
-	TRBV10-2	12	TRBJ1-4	ASTRTGTNEKLF
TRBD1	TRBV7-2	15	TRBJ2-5	ASSPVRQGVPQETQY
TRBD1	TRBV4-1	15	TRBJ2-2	ASSQGAQGAPTGELF
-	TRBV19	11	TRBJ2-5	ASSTSVLETQY
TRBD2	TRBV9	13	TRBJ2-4	ASSVKAGGPAVQY